These 11 T cell receptor beta chains came from one sample sequenced in a study of pediatric ulcerative colitis. Measured with immunoSEQ multiplex PCR; TCRdb has only the in-frame clones, and not every one. This sample yields around 36,000 clones, of which roughly 81% are seen a single time; 0.8% to 1.1% belongs to the top ten. One to two pinch biopsies were taken from the rectum during colonoscopy. The sequenced sample consisted of gut tissue. All receptors derive from a boy younger than 18 with mild ulcerative colitis.

The chain has TRBV27 and TRBJ1-1; D call uncertain. The germline V gene has CDR1 MNHEY and CDR2 SMNVEV (reference sequence). Trimming left V 5 bases short and J 0 bases short, with 13 bases between. The CDR3 covers 15 residues. In DNA form, the CDR3 reads TGTGCCAGCAGTCCCGGACGGCACCTGAACACTGAAGCTTTCTTT. Protein sequence: CASSPGRHLNTEAFF.

V usage is TRBV18 and J usage is TRBJ2-7; D not certain. CDR1 and CDR2 (germline): KGHSH, LQKENI. Trimming removed 1 base from V and 3 bases from J, with 10 bases in between. This CDR3 is 14 amino acids long. CDR3 bases: TGTGCCAGCTCACCACAGCAATCTGGCTACGAGCAGTACTTC. Amino acid sequence: CASSPQQSGYEQYF.

This clone has a single count. The chain joins TRBV30 to TRBJ2-1, with D unclear. From germline, CDR1 is GTSNPN and CDR2 SVGIG (reference sequence). Trimming left V 0 bases short and J 6 bases short, with 9 bases between. The CDR3 runs to 13 residues. CDR3: CAWSVRWGNEQFF. CDR3 coding DNA: TGTGCCTGGAGTGTACGGTGGGGCAATGAGCAGTTCTTC.

This clone was recorded once. V is TRBV6-1 and J is TRBJ1-6; tentative D call: TRBD1 (5 bases). This CDR3 has 14 amino acids. V lost 8 bases and J lost 10, with 18 bases in between. From germline, CDR1 is MNHNS and CDR2 SASEGT. The CDR3, as DNA: TGTGCCAGCGTGGGGGGAATTTATGGATCACCCCTCCACTTT. This gives the protein CASVGGIYGSPLHF.

Comment on this clone: The junction and the germline gene differ at one end; a read error may be behind it. This rearrangement joins TRBV6-1 to TRBJ2-2; 8 positions match TRBD1. There are 13 residues in the CDR3. The germline V gene encodes CDR1 MNHNS and CDR2 SASEGT. The CDR3 sequence is CATRQGNAGELFF. CDR3 nucleotide sequence: TGTGCCACTCGACAGGGGAACGCCGGGGAGCTGTTTTTT.

The count of this clone is one. The gene calls are TRBV2 and TRBJ2-2; 7 bases are a match to TRBD2. The J segment lost 7 bases and the V segment lost 7 bases, leaving 3 bases of the junction unmatched. Germline lookup yields CDR1 SNHLY and CDR2 FYNNEI. The CDR3 is 12 amino acids. CDR3 protein: CASTRTSGELFF. The DNA of the CDR3 is TGTGCCAGCACCCGGACTAGCGGGGAGCTGTTTTTT.

This clone was detected once. The chain couples TRBV11-2 to TRBJ2-5, with D unresolved. CDR3 length: 14 amino acids. Germline-derived CDR1 and CDR2 are SGHAT and FQNNGV. Trimming stripped 1 base from V and 4 bases from J, with 10 bases between. DNA for the CDR3: TGTGCCAGCAGCTTAGGTGGCAGCTTAGAGACCCAGTACTTC. Protein product: CASSLGGSLETQYF.

The chain has TRBV4-1 and TRBJ2-2; 7 bases line up with TRBD1. In germline, CDR1 is MGHRA, CDR2 YSYEKL. This CDR3 is built from 16 residues. V lost 3 bases and J lost 5; bases outside the gene matches: 9. The CDR3 here is CASSQGKGQKTGELFF. The DNA of the CDR3 is TGCGCCAGCAGCCAGGGTAAGGGACAGAAAACCGGGGAGCTGTTTTTT.

This clone is categorized as medium-sized (0.01 to 0.1%). The genes are TRBV30 and TRBJ2-4, with 7 nucleotides matching TRBD1. Looked up from germline, CDR1 is GTSNPN and CDR2 is SVGIG (reference sequence). Trimming took 5 bases from V and 3 from J; bases not matched to a gene: 13. The CDR3 length is 16 residues. Written as DNA, the CDR3 is TGTGCCTGGGCCACCCCTGGACAGGCCATCAAAAACATTCAGTACTTC. Translation gives CAWATPGQAIKNIQYF.

The chain couples TRBV5-1 to TRBJ2-1, with D perhaps TRBD1 (6 bases). Germline lookup yields CDR1 SGHRS and CDR2 YFSETQ. V was cut by 4 bases and J by 8 bases, with 16 bases left in between. The length of the CDR3 is 14 residues. The CDR3 nucleotides are TGCGCCAGCAGCGGCGGACAGTCCAGGTATGAGCAGTTCTTC. Residues: CASSGGQSRYEQFF.

V and J are TRBV5-6 and TRBJ2-7; D possibly corresponds to TRBD1 (5 bases). Germline-derived CDR1 and CDR2 are SGHDT and YYEEEE. CDR3 length: 15 residues. The V end lost 0 bases, the J end lost 6 bases, and 16 bases lay between the germline ends. The CDR3 region is CASSLGGQGSFEQYF. CDR3 DNA sequence: TGTGCCAGCAGCTTGGGGGGTCAGGGTTCGTTCGAGCAGTACTTC.